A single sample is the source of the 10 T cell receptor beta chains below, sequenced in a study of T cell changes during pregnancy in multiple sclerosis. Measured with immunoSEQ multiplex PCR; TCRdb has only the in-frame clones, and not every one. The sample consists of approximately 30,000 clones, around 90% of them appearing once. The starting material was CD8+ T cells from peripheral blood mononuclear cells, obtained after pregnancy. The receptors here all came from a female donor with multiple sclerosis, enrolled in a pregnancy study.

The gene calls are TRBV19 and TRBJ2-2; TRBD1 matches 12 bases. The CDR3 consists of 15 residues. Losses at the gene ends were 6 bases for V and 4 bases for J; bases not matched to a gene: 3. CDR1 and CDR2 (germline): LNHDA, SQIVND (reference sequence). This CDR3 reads CASRRDRGLTGELFF. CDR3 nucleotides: TGTGCCAGTAGGAGGGACAGGGGGCTCACCGGGGAGCTGTTTTTT. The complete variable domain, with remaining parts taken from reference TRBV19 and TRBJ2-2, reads DGGITQSPKYLFRKEGQNVTLSCEQNLNHDAMYWYRQDPGQGLRLIYYSQIVNDFQKGDIAEGYSVSREKKESFPLTVTSAQKNPTAFYLCASRRDRGLTGELFFGEGSRLTVL.

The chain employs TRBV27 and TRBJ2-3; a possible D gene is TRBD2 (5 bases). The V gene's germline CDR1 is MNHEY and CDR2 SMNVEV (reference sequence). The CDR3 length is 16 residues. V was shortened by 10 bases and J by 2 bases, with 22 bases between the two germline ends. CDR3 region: CATNYASGLNTDTQYF. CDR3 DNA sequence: TGTGCCACTAACTACGCTTCGGGATTGAACACAGATACGCAGTATTTT.

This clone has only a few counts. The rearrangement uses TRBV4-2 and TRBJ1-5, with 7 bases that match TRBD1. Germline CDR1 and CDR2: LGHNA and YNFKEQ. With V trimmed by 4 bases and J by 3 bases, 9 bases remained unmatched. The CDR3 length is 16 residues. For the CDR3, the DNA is TGTGCCAGCAGCCCTGACAGGGAAACCCCCAATCAGCCCCAGCATTTT. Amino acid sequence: CASSPDRETPNQPQHF.

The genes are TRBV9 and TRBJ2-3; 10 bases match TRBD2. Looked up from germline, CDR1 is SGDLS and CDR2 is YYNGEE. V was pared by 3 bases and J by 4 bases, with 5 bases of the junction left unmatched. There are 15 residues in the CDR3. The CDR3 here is CASSASGGGADTQYF. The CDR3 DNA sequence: TGTGCCAGCAGCGCTAGCGGGGGCGGGGCAGATACGCAGTATTTT. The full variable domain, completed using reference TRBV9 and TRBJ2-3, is DSGVTQTPKHLITATGQRVTLRCSPRSGDLSVYWYQQSLDQGLQFLIQYYNGEERAKGNILERFSAQQFPDLHSELNLSSLELGDSALYFCASSASGGGADTQYFGPGTRLTVL.

The CDR3 loop is CASSQTQGEDAEAFF. In nucleotides, the CDR3 is TGTGCCAGCAGCCAGACACAGGGGGAGGACGCTGAAGCTTTCTTT. V and J are TRBV9 and TRBJ1-1; 8 bases map to TRBD1. This CDR3 contains 15 residues. CDR1 SGDLS and CDR2 YYNGEE come from the germline V gene. V was pared by 4 bases and J by 6 bases, with 11 bases of the junction left unmatched.

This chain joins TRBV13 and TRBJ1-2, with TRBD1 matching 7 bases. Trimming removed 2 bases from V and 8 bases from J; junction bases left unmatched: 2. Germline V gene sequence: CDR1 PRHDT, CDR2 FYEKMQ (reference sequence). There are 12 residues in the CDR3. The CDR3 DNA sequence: TGTGCCAGCAGCTTACAGGGGGGCGGCTACACCTTC. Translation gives CASSLQGGGYTF.

The CDR3 loop is CASSQEPGGASGELFF. The CDR3 region has the DNA TGTGCCAGCAGCCAAGAGCCCGGGGGGGCCTCCGGGGAGCTGTTTTTT. The chain is built from TRBV4-2 and TRBJ2-2, with 8 bases lining up with TRBD2. The CDR3 sequence is 16 residues long. V lost 0 bases, J lost 6 bases, and 6 bases stayed unmatched. Germline lookup yields CDR1 LGHNA and CDR2 YNFKEQ.

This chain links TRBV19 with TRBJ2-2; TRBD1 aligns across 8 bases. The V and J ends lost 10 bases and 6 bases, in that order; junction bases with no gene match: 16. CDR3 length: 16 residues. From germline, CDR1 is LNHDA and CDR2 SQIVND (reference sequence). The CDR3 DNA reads TGTGCCACCTGGGGGGTAGGACAGGGACGTTCCGGGGAGCTGTTTTTT. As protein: CATWGVGQGRSGELFF.

Here the CDR3 reads CASSLIQGGNQPQHF. The CDR3 bases are TGCGCCAGCAGCCTCATACAGGGGGGCAATCAGCCCCAGCATTTT. The chain uses TRBV4-3 and TRBJ1-5, with 8 bases identical to TRBD1. The germline gives CDR1 LGHNA, CDR2 YSLEER. The CDR3 loop spans 15 amino acids. J gave up 2 bases and V 4 bases, and 4 bases lay outside the gene matches.

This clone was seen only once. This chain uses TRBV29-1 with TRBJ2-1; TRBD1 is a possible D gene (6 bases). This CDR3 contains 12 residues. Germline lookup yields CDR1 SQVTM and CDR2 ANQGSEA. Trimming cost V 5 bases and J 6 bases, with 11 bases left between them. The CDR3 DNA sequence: TGCAGCGTTCATGGACAGCTCAATGAGCAGTTCTTC. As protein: CSVHGQLNEQFF.